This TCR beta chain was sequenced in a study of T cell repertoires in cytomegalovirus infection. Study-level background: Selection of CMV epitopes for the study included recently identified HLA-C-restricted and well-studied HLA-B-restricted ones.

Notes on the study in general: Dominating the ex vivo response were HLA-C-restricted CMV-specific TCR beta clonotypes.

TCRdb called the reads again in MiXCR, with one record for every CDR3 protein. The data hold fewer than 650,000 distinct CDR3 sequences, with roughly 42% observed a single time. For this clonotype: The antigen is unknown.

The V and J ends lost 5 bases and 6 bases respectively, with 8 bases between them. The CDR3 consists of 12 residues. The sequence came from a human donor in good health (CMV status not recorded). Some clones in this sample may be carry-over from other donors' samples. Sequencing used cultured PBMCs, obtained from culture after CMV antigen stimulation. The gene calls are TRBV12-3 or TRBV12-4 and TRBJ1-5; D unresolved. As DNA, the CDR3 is TGTGCCAGCAGTCTGCTACGTCAGCCCCAGCATTTT. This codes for CASSLLRQPQHF.